This is a list of T cell receptor beta chains from one sample in a study of T cell repertoires in cytomegalovirus infection. TCRdb processed the reads anew with MiXCR; each CDR3 protein has one entry. Among 150,000 to 160,000 distinct CDR3 sequences listed, about a quarter were seen once. Sequenced sample: PBMCs. The source of these receptors is a human donor in good health (CMV status not recorded). Some clones in this sample may be carry-over from other donors' samples. The CDR3 runs from the conserved cysteine through the conserved F or W. D genes are given only for firm matches. Expanded clones get a size class; other rows say once, few or many, or leave the size out.

NA	TRBV6-1	TRBJ1-2	TRBD1	TGTGCCAGCACCTACACACAGGGGGCTTATGGCTACACCTTC	CASTYTQGAYGYTF
many	TRBV7-2	TRBJ2-7	NA	TGTGCCAGCAGCTCTTACCCACCAACCTACGAGCAGTACTTC	CASSSYPPTYEQYF
few	TRBV4-2	TRBJ1-6	NA	TGTGCCAGCAGCCAAGATTTTGACCTGTATAATTCACCCCTCCACTTT	CASSQDFDLYNSPLHF
many	TRBV11-2	TRBJ1-1	NA	TGTGCCAGCAGCTTTGGACGGGAGAACACTGAAGCTTTCTTT	CASSFGRENTEAFF
few	TRBV12-3/TRBV12-4	TRBJ1-2	NA	TGTGCCAGCAGCCGTAACAGGAAAAACCTTGGCTACACCTTC	CASSRNRKNLGYTF
few	TRBV5-1	TRBJ2-1	NA	TGCGCCAGCAGCTTGGTAGGAGGGCAAGGACACAATGAGCAGTTCTTC	CASSLVGGQGHNEQFF
few	TRBV11-2	TRBJ2-6	TRBD1	TGTGCCAGCAGCTCGGGACAGACTGGGGCCAACGTCCTGACTTTC	CASSSGQTGANVLTF
few	TRBV27	TRBJ2-3	NA	TGTGCCAGCAGTCTTTCGCAAACCAACACAGATACGCAGTATTTT	CASSLSQTNTDTQYF
NA	TRBV5-3	TRBJ2-2	NA	TGTGCCAGCAGCCGTGAAACCCCAAGCGGGGAGCTGTTTTTT	CASSRETPSGELFF
NA	TRBV6-1	TRBJ1-3	NA	TGTGCCAGCAGTGAATCTGCAGGAGACTCTGGAAACACCATATATTTT	CASSESAGDSGNTIYF
NA	TRBV6-6	TRBJ1-5	NA	TGTGCCAGCACCCTAGTATCTTCGATTAGCAATCAGCCCCAGCATTTT	CASTLVSSISNQPQHF
NA	TRBV11-2	TRBJ2-7	NA	TGTGCCAGCAGCTTAGCCCAGGGGTCCTCCTACGAGCAGTACTTC	CASSLAQGSSYEQYF
NA	TRBV12-3/TRBV12-4	TRBJ2-7	NA	TGTGCCAGCAGGACCCACGGAGGAAACTACGAGCAGTACTTC	CASRTHGGNYEQYF
NA	TRBV7-2	TRBJ2-7	TRBD2	TGTGCCAGCAGCTTAGTAGGGACCAGCGGGAGGGCGAACGAGCAGTACTTC	CASSLVGTSGRANEQYF
many	TRBV7-8	TRBJ2-7	TRBD2	TGTGCCAGCAGCTTCCTTAGCGGGTCGAGAAACGAGCAGTACTTC	CASSFLSGSRNEQYF
many	TRBV7-2	TRBJ1-2	NA	TGTGCCAGCAGCTCTCCGGGGTATTATGGCTACACCTTC	CASSSPGYYGYTF
many	TRBV5-6	TRBJ2-2	NA	TGTGCCAGCAGCTTGTCCCCCGGGGAGCTGTTTTTT	CASSLSPGELFF
few	TRBV25-1	TRBJ1-1	NA	TGTGCCAGCAGAGGACAGATGAACACTGAAGCTTTCTTT	CASRGQMNTEAFF
few	TRBV9	TRBJ1-1	NA	TGTGCCAGCAGCGTAGTCGGGAGCACTGAAGCTTTCTTT	CASSVVGSTEAFF
many	TRBV7-9	TRBJ1-5	TRBD1	TGTGCCAGCAGCCTAGTGCCGGGACAGGGCAATCAGCCCCAGCATTTT	CASSLVPGQGNQPQHF
few	TRBV28	TRBJ1-2	NA	TGTGCCAGCAGTTCCGGTGTCTTGCTGTCAATTGGCTACACCTTC	CASSSGVLLSIGYTF
few	TRBV19	TRBJ2-2	NA	TGTGCCAGTGTTCGGGTTTTCGGCGGGGAGCTGTTTTTT	CASVRVFGGELFF
few	TRBV12-3/TRBV12-4	TRBJ1-2	TRBD1	TGTGCCAGCAGTTCTTGGACAGGGCTGAATGGCTACACCTTC	CASSSWTGLNGYTF
NA	TRBV11-2	TRBJ2-5	NA	TGTGCCAGCAGCAAACGACAGGGGAGGGCACAAGAGACCCAGTACTTC	CASSKRQGRAQETQYF
once	TRBV27	TRBJ2-1	NA	TGTGCCAGGAGTTTTGGTGGGAGTGGATACAATGAGCAGTTCTTC	CARSFGGSGYNEQFF
few	TRBV7-9	TRBJ1-1	TRBD1	TGTGCCAGCAGCTTATGGACAGGAAGAAGGGGTGAAGCTTTCTTT	CASSLWTGRRGEAFF
NA	TRBV27	TRBJ2-7	NA	TGTGCCAGCAGCGACACGAGCTCCTACGAGCAGTACTTC	CASSDTSSYEQYF
NA	TRBV4-1	TRBJ2-2	NA	TGCGCCAGCAGCCAGGAGAACACCGGGGAGCTGTTTTTT	CASSQENTGELFF
NA	TRBV6-1	TRBJ2-5	NA	TGTGCCAGCAGAAAAATTACCGGGACCTCTGGGGCGGAGACCCAGTACTTC	CASRKITGTSGAETQYF
few	TRBV28	TRBJ2-3	TRBD2	TGTGCCAGCAGCCAACCATCACGGACTAGCGGGGGGGCCGCGCAGTATTTT	CASSQPSRTSGGAAQYF
few	TRBV5-6	TRBJ2-7	TRBD2	TGTGCCAGCAGCTCCCATCAGCGGGGTTCCTACGAGCAGTACTTC	CASSSHQRGSYEQYF